A single sample gave rise to the 24 T cell receptor beta chains below, sequenced in a study of blood T cell repertoires in COVID-19. The data were produced by immunoSEQ multiplex PCR, yet TCRdb's version contains in-frame clones alone and is incomplete. Of more than 150,000 clones detected, roughly 76% appear once; the ten largest clones hold around 10%. Sequences were obtained from peripheral blood. These receptors were obtained from a woman of 80 years or more with COVID-19, enrolled during active disease.

The chain combines TRBV7-2 with TRBJ1-4; no reliable D call. CDR3 length: 15 residues. From germline, CDR1 is SGHTA and CDR2 FQGNSA. Trimming removed 2 bases from V and 6 bases from J, with 13 bases in between. The CDR3: CASSLFGGADEKLFF. CDR3 DNA: TGTGCCAGCAGCTTATTCGGAGGTGCCGATGAAAAACTGTTTTTT.

The V call is TRBV28, the J call TRBJ2-3; 7 positions agree with TRBD1. This CDR3 has 14 amino acids. Per the germline V gene, CDR1 is MDHEN and CDR2 is SYDVKM. The V and J ends lost 6 bases and 6 bases, in that order; junction bases with no gene match: 9. The CDR3 DNA reads TGTGCCAGCAGACGAGGACAGGCCGGGGATACGCAGTATTTT. Protein product: CASRRGQAGDTQYF.

This chain joins TRBV7-2 and TRBJ2-1, with 13 positions matching TRBD2. From germline, CDR1 is SGHTA and CDR2 FQGNSA. This CDR3 comprises 16 residues. Trimming took 4 bases from V and 4 from J; bases not matched to a gene: 4. The CDR3, as DNA: TGTGCCAGCAGCTACCGGGGACTAGCGGGGTACAATGAGCAGTTCTTC. Protein: CASSYRGLAGYNEQFF.

V is TRBV15 and J is TRBJ2-5; tentative D call: TRBD2 (6 bases). Trimming left V 3 bases short and J 4 bases short, with 18 bases between. The length of the CDR3 is 16 residues. Per the germline V gene, CDR1 is LNHNV and CDR2 is YYDKDF (reference sequence). The CDR3 DNA follows: TGTGCCACCAGCAGCGGGGCGCTCGGGACTTCAGAGACCCAGTACTTC. Translation: CATSSGALGTSETQYF.

This rearrangement joins TRBV5-1 to TRBJ2-5; TRBD2 might be the D (6 bases). V lost 6 bases, J lost 7 bases, and 10 bases lay in between. CDR1 is SGHRS and CDR2 is YFSETQ in the germline V gene. The CDR3 consists of 11 residues. CDR3 sequence reads: CASKVGGTQYF. The DNA of the CDR3 is TGCGCCAGCAAGGTGGGGGGGACCCAGTACTTC.

J is TRBJ1-1 and V is TRBV7-9; D is unresolved. Per germline, CDR1 SEHNR and CDR2 FQNEAQ (reference sequence). The CDR3 is made up of 13 amino acids. The V end lost 2 bases, the J end lost 1 base, and 5 bases lay between the germline ends. The CDR3 region has the DNA TGTGCCAGCAGCTTACGGTCGAACACTGAAGCTTTCTTT. It codes for CASSLRSNTEAFF. The variable domain in full, with the rest retrieved from reference TRBV7-9 and TRBJ1-1, is DTGVSQNPRHKITKRGQNVTFRCDPISEHNRLYWYRQTLGQGPEFLTYFQNEAQLEKSRLLSDRFSAERPKGSFSTLEIQRTEQGDSAMYLCASSLRSNTEAFFGQGTRLTVV.

This chain links TRBV11-3 with TRBJ1-1; no reliable D call. V lost 5 bases to trimming and J lost 6 bases, with 22 bases between them. The CDR3 is 16 residues long. Looked up from germline, CDR1 is SGHNT and CDR2 is YENEEA. CDR3: CASSRRVAGNEPEAFF. CDR3 bases: TGTGCCAGCAGCAGGAGGGTGGCGGGGAACGAGCCTGAAGCTTTCTTT.

The gene calls are TRBV5-1 and TRBJ1-2; D is uncertain. Germline V gene data show CDR1 as SGHRS and CDR2 as YFSETQ. The CDR3 totals 16 residues. The V end lost 0 bases, the J end lost 0 bases, and 12 bases lay between the germline ends. The CDR3 loop is CASSLAWPTTNYGYTF. The CDR3 region has the DNA TGCGCCAGCAGCTTGGCCTGGCCAACCACTAACTATGGCTACACCTTC.

This chain connects TRBV3-1 (or the pseudogene TRBV3-2) to TRBJ2-2; TRBD2 agrees at 8 bases. CDR3 length equals 16 residues. Germline CDR1 is LGHDT and CDR2 is YNNKEL (reference sequence). J was trimmed by 8 bases and V by 1 base; bases with no gene match: 9. This CDR3 is CASSQVGLAGWGELFF. The CDR3 DNA reads TGTGCCAGCAGCCAAGTTGGCCTAGCGGGCTGGGGGGAGCTGTTTTTT.

This rearrangement joins TRBV5-1 to TRBJ1-6; D is possibly TRBD1 (6 bases). The CDR3 length is 15 residues. V was trimmed by 4 bases and J by 5 bases, leaving 13 bases between them. Germline CDR1 reads SGHRS; CDR2 reads YFSETQ. The DNA of the CDR3 is TGCGCCAGCAGCCCGCAGGGACACCATAATTCACCCCTCCACTTT. Translated, it gives CASSPQGHHNSPLHF.

The rearrangement links TRBV29-1 to TRBJ2-7, with 7 bases aligning to TRBD1. Germline trimming cut 1 base from V and 2 bases from J; bases unmatched to any gene: 5. The CDR3 contains 14 residues. CDR1 is SQVTM, CDR2 ANQGSEA, per germline. CDR3 amino acids: CSVEVRGLAYEQYF. In DNA form, the CDR3 reads TGCAGCGTTGAAGTTAGGGGGCTTGCCTACGAGCAGTACTTC.

The chain combines TRBV10-3 with TRBJ2-7; TRBD1 matches at 7 bases. This CDR3 is 14 amino acids long. From germline, CDR1 is ENHRY and CDR2 SYGVKD. V shed 4 bases and J 6 bases; nucleotides not matched to a gene: 9. The CDR3 DNA reads TGTGCCATCAGTGTTTCCCACAGGGGCGGCGAGCAGTACTTC. Translated: CAISVSHRGGEQYF.

The chain carries TRBV7-9 and TRBJ2-7; TRBD2 aligns across 7 bases. The V gene end was trimmed by 5 bases and the J gene end by 2 bases; junction bases not matched to a gene: 3. This CDR3 is built from 13 residues. The germline V gene encodes CDR1 SEHNR and CDR2 FQNEAQ (reference sequence). The CDR3 DNA is TGTGCCAGCAGCCTTGCGGGGGCCTACGAGCAGTACTTC. This encodes CASSLAGAYEQYF. The full variable domain, completed using reference TRBV7-9 and TRBJ2-7, is DTGVSQNPRHKITKRGQNVTFRCDPISEHNRLYWYRQTLGQGPEFLTYFQNEAQLEKSRLLSDRFSAERPKGSFSTLEIQRTEQGDSAMYLCASSLAGAYEQYFGPGTRLTVT.

The chain has TRBV6-6 and TRBJ2-5; 11 bases map to TRBD2. J gave up 5 bases and V 4 bases, and 9 bases lay outside the gene matches. The length of the CDR3 is 16 residues. Germline lookup yields CDR1 MNHNY and CDR2 SVGAGI (reference sequence). CDR3 DNA sequence: TGTGCCAGCAGTTCGCTTAGCGGGGGGGCCGGTGAGACCCAGTACTTC. Its translation is CASSSLSGGAGETQYF.

The genes are TRBV29-1 and TRBJ2-5; 9 nucleotides line up with TRBD2. In germline, CDR1 is SQVTM, CDR2 ANQGSEA. The CDR3 has 16 residues. Trimming took 4 bases from V and 5 from J; bases not matched to a gene: 14. Here the CDR3 reads CSVVIWGSGSGETQYF. The CDR3 bases are TGCAGCGTTGTGATTTGGGGTAGCGGGAGCGGGGAGACCCAGTACTTC.

The chain recombines TRBV5-4 with TRBJ1-2; 9 bases align to TRBD1. In germline, CDR1 is SGHNT, CDR2 YYREEE (reference sequence). The CDR3 loop spans 15 amino acids. V dropped 0 bases and J dropped 7; count of bases not matched to a gene: 7. The CDR3 nucleotides read TGTGCCAGCAGCTTGGTCACAGGGGGCGTGGGTGGCTACACCTTC. Translation: CASSLVTGGVGGYTF.

This chain connects TRBV7-8 to TRBJ1-5; no clear D. From germline, CDR1 is SGHVS and CDR2 FQNEAQ. V lost 2 bases and J lost 4, with 12 bases in between. The CDR3 is 15 amino acids. CDR3 amino acids: CASSLTRATNQPQHF. For the CDR3, the DNA is TGTGCCAGCAGCTTAACGCGAGCAACTAATCAGCCCCAGCATTTT. The entire variable domain, with the rest obtained from reference TRBV7-8 and TRBJ1-5, is as follows: GAGVSQSPRYKVAKRGQDVALRCDPISGHVSLFWYQQALGQGPEFLTYFQNEAQLDKSGLPSDRFFAERPEGSVSTLKIQRTQQEDSAVYLCASSLTRATNQPQHFGDGTRLSIL.

The chain combines TRBV2 with TRBJ2-7; 9 nucleotides line up with TRBD1. This CDR3 is built from 13 residues. The germline gives CDR1 SNHLY, CDR2 FYNNEI. After removal of 8 bases from V and 3 bases from J, the junction contained 5 bases not matched to a gene. The CDR3 coding sequence is TGTGCCAGCTCCGGACAGGGGAACTACGAGCAGTACTTC. Protein: CASSGQGNYEQYF.

This chain links TRBV5-6 with TRBJ1-1; D is possibly TRBD1 (6 bases). The CDR3 is made up of 16 amino acids. V lost 3 bases, J lost 0 bases, and 15 bases lay in between. Germline V gene data show CDR1 as SGHDT and CDR2 as YYEEEE. DNA for the CDR3: TGTGCCAGCAGCTGGGGACCCAGGGGTATGAACACTGAAGCTTTCTTT. As protein: CASSWGPRGMNTEAFF.

The rearrangement joins TRBV6-5 to TRBJ1-3; D not certain. The CDR3 contains 13 residues. The ends were cut back, 7 bases at V and 1 base at J, with 8 bases in the middle. Germline values: CDR1 MNHEY, CDR2 SVGAGI. This chain's CDR3 is CASKRGSGNTIYF. The CDR3 bases are TGTGCCAGCAAAAGAGGTTCTGGAAACACCATATATTTT.

This clone was counted once. The rearrangement joins TRBV4-2 to TRBJ2-7; tentative D call: TRBD1 (6 bases). V was trimmed by 0 bases and J by 2 bases, leaving 8 bases between them. Germline CDR1 and CDR2: LGHNA and YNFKEQ. The CDR3 is 14 residues long. CDR3 sequence: CASSQEQGAYEQYF. CDR3 bases: TGTGCCAGCAGCCAAGAACAGGGAGCCTACGAGCAGTACTTC.

This clone has more than one count but fewer than ten. This chain connects TRBV5-1 to TRBJ2-2; possibly TRBD2 for D (6 bases). V lost 0 bases, J lost 4 bases, and 10 bases lay in between. The germline V gene encodes CDR1 SGHRS and CDR2 YFSETQ. CDR3 length equals 15 residues. This CDR3 is CASSLVGLSTGELFF. The CDR3 DNA sequence: TGCGCCAGCAGCTTGGTGGGACTTAGCACCGGGGAGCTGTTTTTT.

The V and J genes are TRBV5-6 and TRBJ2-5; TRBD1 agrees at 9 bases. The CDR3 covers 13 residues. Germline V CDR1 and CDR2: SGHDT, YYEEEE. After removal of 4 bases from V and 5 bases from J, the junction contained 3 bases not matched to a gene. DNA for the CDR3: TGTGCCAGCAGCCTGACAGGGGGGGAGACCCAGTACTTC. Protein: CASSLTGGETQYF. Supplemented by reference TRBV5-6 and TRBJ2-5, the full variable domain reads DAGVTQSPTHLIKTRGQQVTLRCSPKSGHDTVSWYQQALGQGPQFIFQYYEEEERQRGNFPDRFSGHQFPNYSSELNVNALLLGDSALYLCASSLTGGETQYFGPGTRLLVL.

The V and J genes are TRBV5-6 and TRBJ1-3, with D possibly being TRBD1 (5 bases). Between the trimmed V and J ends, which lost 0 bases and 8 bases, there was a span of 12 bases. The CDR3 contains 14 residues. Germline V gene lookup returns CDR1 SGHDT and CDR2 YYEEEE. CDR3 sequence: CASSLAGWGDTIYF. CDR3 DNA sequence: TGTGCCAGCAGCTTGGCAGGATGGGGGGACACCATATATTTT. The whole variable domain, filled in from reference TRBV5-6 and TRBJ1-3, reads DAGVTQSPTHLIKTRGQQVTLRCSPKSGHDTVSWYQQALGQGPQFIFQYYEEEERQRGNFPDRFSGHQFPNYSSELNVNALLLGDSALYLCASSLAGWGDTIYFGEGSWLTVV.